This TCR beta chain was sequenced during a study of beta chain features in type 1 diabetes. Every isolated RNA sample was fully reverse transcribed, so sequencing captured expressed TCRB transcripts. TCRdb's copy holds only in-frame clones and misses some; the assay was immunoSEQ multiplex PCR. Of around 300,000 clones detected, 8% to 13% appear once; the ten largest clones hold 0.015%. V dropped 1 base and J dropped 9 bases, with 13 bases sitting between them. This CDR3 is 14 amino acids long. Germline V CDR1 and CDR2: MGHDK, SYGVNS. Sequenced sample: naive CD4+ T cells from blood. The origin of this receptor is a woman in her thirties in good health. This chain links TRBV25-1 with TRBJ2-1, with a weak D call TRBD2 (5 bases). The CDR3 nucleotides read TGTGCCAGCAGTGAATTTAATCGGGGAAGTGAGCAGTTCTTC. Amino acid sequence: CASSEFNRGSEQFF.